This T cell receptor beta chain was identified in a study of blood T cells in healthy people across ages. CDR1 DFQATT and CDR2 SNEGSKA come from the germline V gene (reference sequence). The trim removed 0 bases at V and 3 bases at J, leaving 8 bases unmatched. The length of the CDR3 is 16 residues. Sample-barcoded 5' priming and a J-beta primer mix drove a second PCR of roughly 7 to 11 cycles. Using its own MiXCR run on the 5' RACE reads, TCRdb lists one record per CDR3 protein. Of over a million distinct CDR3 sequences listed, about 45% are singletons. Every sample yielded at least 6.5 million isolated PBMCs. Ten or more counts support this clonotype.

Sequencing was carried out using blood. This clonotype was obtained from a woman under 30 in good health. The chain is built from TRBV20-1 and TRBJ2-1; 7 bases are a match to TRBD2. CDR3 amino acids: CSARDLGGGDYNEQFF. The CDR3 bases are TGCAGTGCTAGAGATCTTGGGGGGGGGGACTACAATGAGCAGTTCTTC.